Listed below are T cell receptor beta chains from one sample, sequenced in a study of cytomegalovirus exposure and HLA in healthy donors. Using immunoSEQ multiplex PCR, the repertoire was profiled, and TCRdb retains in-frame clones only, with some absent. The table includes 100,000 or so clones, 86% detected once. Sequences were obtained from PBMCs. The receptors were sampled from a woman under 30 in good health and CMV-seropositive. CDR3s include the opening cysteine and the closing phenylalanine or tryptophan. A D gene is named only where the DNA matches it firmly. Some rows have no size entry. The others give once, few or many, or a class for an expanded clone.

D	size	V	length	J	CDR3	DNA
TRBD1	once	TRBV5-1	15	TRBJ1-1	CASSSGTGANTEAFF	TGCGCCAGCAGCTCCGGGACAGGGGCGAACACTGAAGCTTTCTTT
-	-	TRBV5-4	15	TRBJ2-2	CASSGNAERSGELFF	TGTGCCAGCAGCGGGAATGCCGAGCGGTCCGGGGAGCTGTTTTTT
TRBD1	-	TRBV20-1	11	TRBJ1-4	CSASGDRELFF	TGCAGTGCTTCAGGGGACAGGGAACTGTTTTTT
-	-	TRBV19	15	TRBJ2-1	CASSISGGRYNEQFF	TGTGCCAGTAGTATTAGTGGAGGACGCTACAATGAGCAGTTCTTC
TRBD1	-	TRBV28	14	TRBJ1-2	CASRLQGAANGYTF	TGTGCCAGCAGATTACAGGGGGCGGCCAATGGCTACACCTTC
-	-	TRBV4-1	16	TRBJ2-7	CASSQDLRGHSYEQYF	TGCGCCAGCAGCCAAGATCTGAGGGGACACTCCTACGAGCAGTACTTC
-	-	TRBV19	14	TRBJ1-1	CASSIGPENTEAFF	TGTGCCAGTAGTATAGGGCCTGAGAACACTGAAGCTTTCTTT
-	-	TRBV9	13	TRBJ1-5	CASSGDPDQPQHF	TGTGCCAGCTCCGGGGATCCGGATCAGCCCCAGCATTTT
TRBD2	-	TRBV29-1	15	TRBJ2-3	CSVTTGLARTDTQYF	TGCAGCGTTACTACCGGACTAGCGCGCACAGATACGCAGTATTTT
-	-	TRBV7-9	16	TRBJ1-1	CASSLRGGGWNTEAFF	TGTGCCAGCAGCTTACGTGGGGGCGGGTGGAACACTGAAGCTTTCTTT
-	few	TRBV19	14	TRBJ1-5	CASTRWGVDQPQHF	TGTGCCAGCACTAGGTGGGGGGTGGATCAGCCCCAGCATTTT
TRBD2	once	TRBV7-9	15	TRBJ2-7	CASSASGRTSYEQYF	TGTGCCAGCAGCGCGAGCGGGAGGACCAGCTACGAGCAGTACTTC
TRBD1	once	TRBV2	16	TRBJ2-7	CASSYSTGTGTYEQYF	TGTGCCAGCAGCTATTCTACCGGGACAGGGACCTACGAGCAGTACTTC
-	few	TRBV6-1	15	TRBJ1-5	CASLVRGYSNQPQHF	TGTGCCAGCCTCGTTCGGGGATATAGCAATCAGCCCCAGCATTTT
-	-	TRBV27	17	TRBJ1-4	CASSLTVGATTNEKLFF	TGTGCCAGCAGTCTGACCGTGGGGGCTACAACTAATGAAAAACTGTTTTTT
TRBD1	-	TRBV9	14	TRBJ2-4	CASSVTGYGDIQYF	TGTGCCAGCAGCGTGACAGGGTATGGTGACATTCAGTACTTC
-	-	TRBV2	15	TRBJ1-2	CASRNGGIANYGYTF	TGTGCCAGCAGGAACGGGGGTATTGCTAACTATGGCTACACCTTC
TRBD2	few	TRBV7-2	14	TRBJ2-7	CASSLGTSSYEQYF	TGTGCCAGCAGCTTAGGGACTAGCAGCTACGAGCAGTACTTC
-	-	TRBV9	15	TRBJ2-5	CASSWGLDSQETQYF	TGTGCCAGCAGTTGGGGCCTGGACAGTCAAGAGACCCAGTACTTC
TRBD1	-	TRBV27	15	TRBJ2-7	CASSSLQGNSYEQYF	TGTGCCAGCAGTTCCCTACAGGGGAATTCCTACGAGCAGTACTTC
TRBD1	-	TRBV5-6	14	TRBJ1-2	CASSWGQGSHGYTF	TGTGCCAGCAGCTGGGGACAGGGGAGTCATGGCTACACCTTC
TRBD2	-	TRBV4-1	17	TRBJ2-1	CASSRSSGAPSYNEQFF	TGCGCCAGCAGCCGCTCTAGCGGGGCCCCCTCCTACAATGAGCAGTTCTTC
-	few	TRBV19	14	TRBJ1-5	CASSIEAGSQPQHF	TGTGCCAGTAGTATAGAGGCAGGGTCTCAGCCCCAGCATTTT
TRBD1	-	TRBV28	14	TRBJ1-4	CASSVDRGPAKLFF	TGTGCCAGCAGTGTAGACAGGGGCCCTGCAAAACTGTTTTTT
TRBD2	many	TRBV6-1	14	TRBJ2-1	CASSGLGGYNEQFF	TGTGCCAGCAGTGGTCTGGGGGGGTACAATGAGCAGTTCTTC
-	few	TRBV7-6	15	TRBJ2-3	CASSTPDSGTDTQYF	TGTGCCAGCAGCACCCCAGACAGCGGCACAGATACGCAGTATTTT
-	-	TRBV5-5	14	TRBJ1-2	CASSLGPEREGYTF	TGTGCCAGCAGCTTGGGCCCCGAACGGGAGGGCTACACCTTC
-	few	TRBV7-2	15	TRBJ2-7	CASSPGPGVIYEQYF	TGTGCCAGCAGCCCCGGTCCGGGAGTTATCTACGAGCAGTACTTC
-	-	TRBV30	14	TRBJ2-1	CAWSVGGRGNEQFF	TGTGCCTGGAGTGTCGGCGGCCGAGGCAATGAGCAGTTCTTC
-	once	TRBV6-5	15	TRBJ1-2	CASSRRRGGIPGYTF	TGTGCCAGCAGCCGCCGTCGAGGGGGAATTCCGGGCTACACCTTC
TRBD1	-	TRBV9	17	TRBJ1-3	CASSVTGQGISGNTIYF	TGTGCCAGCAGCGTAACTGGACAGGGGATTTCTGGAAACACCATATATTTT
-	-	TRBV18	17	TRBJ1-3	CASSTTPPQGTGNTIYF	TGTGCCAGCTCAACCACCCCGCCGCAGGGTACTGGAAACACCATATATTTT
-	-	TRBV28	15	TRBJ2-7	CASSPLWQISYEQYF	TGTGCCAGCAGCCCTCTTTGGCAGATCTCCTACGAGCAGTACTTC
TRBD2	-	TRBV6-4	16	TRBJ2-3	CASSALSGASTDTQYF	TGTGCCAGCAGTGCCCTTAGCGGGGCGAGCACAGATACGCAGTATTTT
-	-	TRBV2	13	TRBJ1-4	CASSVRGSEKLFF	TGTGCCAGCAGTGTCCGGGGGAGTGAAAAACTGTTTTTT
TRBD2	-	TRBV7-9	16	TRBJ2-7	CASTPLGGAGAYEQYF	TGTGCCAGCACCCCCTTAGGGGGAGCGGGAGCCTACGAGCAGTACTTC
-	-	TRBV28	15	TRBJ1-6	CASSSSGQGGSPLHF	-
TRBD1	-	TRBV7-8	15	TRBJ1-2	CASSPGPGGNYGYTF	TGTGCCAGCAGTCCAGGGCCAGGGGGCAACTATGGCTACACCTTC
TRBD1	-	TRBV7-9	17	TRBJ1-6	CASSSSDRGPRGSPLHF	TGTGCCAGCAGCTCTTCTGACAGGGGCCCCCGGGGTTCACCCCTCCACTTT
-	-	TRBV5-1	14	TRBJ1-1	CASSITGGETEAFF	TGCGCCAGCAGTATTACGGGGGGAGAGACTGAAGCTTTCTTT
TRBD2	once	TRBV6-1	15	TRBJ2-3	CASSPLAGGTDTQYF	TGTGCCAGCAGTCCCCTGGCGGGGGGCACAGATACGCAGTATTTT
TRBD2	-	TRBV19	15	TRBJ2-7	CASRRREGPIREQYF	TGTGCCAGTCGCCGAAGGGAGGGACCAATACGGGAGCAGTACTTC
-	-	TRBV4-1	15	TRBJ2-2	CASSQELMNTGELFF	TGCGCCAGCAGCCAAGAACTAATGAACACCGGGGAGCTGTTTTTT
-	-	TRBV29-1	12	TRBJ2-1	CSAVANRNEQFF	TGCAGCGCCGTAGCGAACCGCAATGAGCAGTTCTTC
-	-	TRBV2	15	TRBJ1-1	CASSEARGENTEAFF	TGTGCCAGCAGTGAGGCCCGGGGGGAAAACACTGAAGCTTTCTTT
-	-	TRBV5-1	15	TRBJ1-2	CASASSEGVRDGYTF	TGCGCCAGCGCCTCTTCGGAGGGAGTTAGGGATGGCTACACCTTC
-	-	TRBV12-5	15	TRBJ2-5	CASGLVRLGAETQYF	TGTGCTAGTGGTTTGGTACGACTGGGTGCAGAGACCCAGTACTTC
-	-	TRBV27	16	TRBJ1-2	CASSPRPGGAGYGYTF	TGTGCCAGCAGTCCCCGCCCCGGAGGAGCTGGGTATGGCTACACCTTC